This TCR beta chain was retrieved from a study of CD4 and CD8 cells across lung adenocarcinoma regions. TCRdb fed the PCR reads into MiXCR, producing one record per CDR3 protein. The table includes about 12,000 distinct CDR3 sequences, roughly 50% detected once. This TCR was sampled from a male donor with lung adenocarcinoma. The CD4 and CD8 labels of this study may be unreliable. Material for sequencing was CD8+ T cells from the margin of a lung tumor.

CDR3 in amino acids: CASSLAGGQGRETQFF. CDR3 in DNA: TGTGCCAGCAGCTTAGCGGGGGGACAGGGGCGAGAGACCCAGTTCTTC. This chain uses TRBV7-2 with TRBJ2-1; 10 bases align to TRBD1. CDR1 SGHTA and CDR2 FQGNSA come from the germline V gene. The CDR3 covers 16 residues. Trimming at V came to 0 bases and at J to 13 bases, leaving 12 bases not matched to a gene. The whole variable domain, filled in from reference TRBV7-2 and TRBJ2-1, reads GAGVSQSPSNKVTEKGKDVELRCDPISGHTALYWYRQSLGQGLEFLIYFQGNSAPDKSGLPSDRFSAERTGGSVSTLTIQRTQQEDSAVYLCASSLAGGQGRETQFFGPGTRLTVL.